A single sample is the source of the 19 T cell receptor beta chains below, sequenced in a study of CD8 T cells in ankylosing spondylitis. Study results and caveats: The study identified a TCR beta motif of roughly eight highly homologous variants that appeared characteristic of ankylosing spondylitis blood.

For these TCRs, the target antigens are not known. TCRdb called the 5' RACE reads again in MiXCR, with one record for every CDR3 protein. The repertoire has about 450,000 distinct CDR3 sequences, 20% to 30% of them found once; the top ten carry over 0.8%. The specimen was blood, either unsorted or a sorted T cell fraction (not recorded which). Every receptor here comes from a male donor with ankylosing spondylitis.

The table lists this clonotype with a few counts. V is TRBV20-1 and J is TRBJ2-1, with D possibly being TRBD1 (5 bases). Germline loops: CDR1 DFQATT, CDR2 SNEGSKA (reference sequence). CDR3 length: 15 residues. V was trimmed by 5 bases and J by 1 base, leaving 15 bases between them. The CDR3 sequence: CSAPRTFRSYNEQFF. The CDR3 DNA follows: TGCAGTGCTCCTCGGACATTTCGATCCTACAATGAGCAGTTCTTC.

The gene calls are TRBV20-1 and TRBJ2-1, with 7 bases that match TRBD2. Trimming cost V 5 bases and J 8 bases; bases outside gene matches: 12. This CDR3 has 14 amino acids. Looked up from germline, CDR1 is DFQATT and CDR2 is SNEGSKA (reference sequence). This CDR3 is CSASSPREYDEQFF. The CDR3 DNA follows: TGCAGTGCTTCATCCCCGCGGGAGTACGATGAGCAGTTCTTC.

In this sample, this clonotype turned up a few times. The V gene is TRBV5-1, the J gene TRBJ1-1; D not certain. The CDR3 runs to 14 residues. Deletions cut 6 bases from V and 1 base from J, with 13 bases between. Germline V gives CDR1 SGHRS, CDR2 YFSETQ. CDR3 coding DNA: TGCGCCAGCAAACTTCGGGAGGGGAACACTGAAGCTTTCTTT. Encoded protein: CASKLREGNTEAFF.

This chain links TRBV24-1 with TRBJ2-1, with 7 bases identical to TRBD1. Germline CDR1 KGHDR, CDR2 SFDVKD. This CDR3 is built from 16 residues. V was pared by 3 bases and J by 1 base, with 5 bases of the junction left unmatched. CDR3 residues: CATSDRYRGSYNEQFF. The CDR3 DNA reads as TGTGCCACCAGTGATCGGTACAGGGGTTCCTACAATGAGCAGTTCTTC.

The chain links TRBV20-1 to TRBJ1-2, with 7 bases fitting TRBD1. Germline trimming cut 1 base from V and 9 bases from J; bases unmatched to any gene: 5. The CDR3 loop spans 12 amino acids. Germline-derived CDR1 and CDR2 are DFQATT and SNEGSKA (reference sequence). The CDR3 spells CSARAGDSSYTF. CDR3 in DNA: TGCAGTGCTAGAGCTGGGGACAGTAGCTACACCTTC.

This clonotype has only a few counts. The CDR3 nucleotides read TGTGCCAGCAGCCCCCAGGACCAATACAATGAGCAGTTCTTC. It is translated as CASSPQDQYNEQFF. The chain couples TRBV7-9 to TRBJ2-1; D remains unclear. The CDR3 totals 14 residues. Germline V gives CDR1 SEHNR, CDR2 FQNEAQ (reference sequence). Trimming pared 5 bases from V and 4 bases from J, leaving 12 bases between. Drawing the rest from reference TRBV7-9 and TRBJ2-1, the complete variable domain is DTGVSQNPRHKITKRGQNVTFRCDPISEHNRLYWYRQTLGQGPEFLTYFQNEAQLEKSRLLSDRFSAERPKGSFSTLEIQRTEQGDSAMYLCASSPQDQYNEQFFGPGTRLTVL.

This clonotype was seen only a few times. The genes are TRBV10-2 and TRBJ2-5; possible D gene TRBD2, 6 bases. The ends were cut back, 6 bases at V and 0 bases at J, with 8 bases in the middle. There are 13 residues in the CDR3. In germline, CDR1 is WSHSY, CDR2 SAAADI. The DNA of the CDR3 is TGCGCCAGCAGGCGGACTAACCAAGAGACCCAGTACTTC. As protein: CASRRTNQETQYF.

V and J are TRBV5-5 and TRBJ2-1; 7 nucleotides match TRBD2. V dropped 0 bases and J dropped 5; count of bases not matched to a gene: 8. CDR3 length: 16 residues. Looked up from germline, CDR1 is SGHKS and CDR2 is YYEKEE (reference sequence). The CDR3 here is CASSLGAGTTNNEQFF. The CDR3 region has the DNA TGTGCCAGCAGCTTGGGCGCCGGGACTACGAACAATGAGCAGTTCTTC. Combining the CDR3 with reference TRBV5-5 and TRBJ2-1 gives the whole variable domain DAGVTQSPTHLIKTRGQQVTLRCSPISGHKSVSWYQQVLGQGPQFIFQYYEKEERGRGNFPDRFSARQFPNYSSELNVNALLLGDSALYLCASSLGAGTTNNEQFFGPGTRLTVL.

This clonotype was seen only a few times. This chain links TRBV6-1 with TRBJ1-2, with D uncertain. This CDR3 comprises 13 residues. Between the trimmed V and J ends, which lost 7 bases and 0 bases, there was a span of 9 bases. Germline CDR1 is MNHNS and CDR2 is SASEGT. CDR3 loop: CASTRAANYGYTF. In nucleotides, the CDR3 is TGTGCCAGCACGCGAGCCGCTAACTATGGCTACACCTTC.

V and J are TRBV9 and TRBJ2-1, with 11 bases fitting TRBD2. The CDR3 loop spans 14 amino acids. The germline V gene has CDR1 SGDLS and CDR2 YYNGEE. Trimming at V came to 6 bases and at J to 7 bases, leaving 6 bases not matched to a gene. As DNA, the CDR3 is TGTGCCAGCATCGGGACTAGCGGCTTAAATGAGCAGTTCTTC. Amino acids: CASIGTSGLNEQFF.

The sample holds a few counts of this clonotype. This chain uses TRBV5-1 with TRBJ2-1; 12 bases align to TRBD2. This CDR3 spans 15 amino acids. Germline V CDR1 and CDR2: SGHRS, YFSETQ. Trimming cost V 2 bases and J 5 bases; bases outside gene matches: 2. The CDR3 DNA follows: TGCGCCAGCAGCTTTGGACTAGCGGGGAACAATGAGCAGTTCTTC. Translated, it gives CASSFGLAGNNEQFF.

This clonotype was detected only a few times. The V gene is TRBV5-1, the J gene TRBJ1-2; D may be TRBD1 (5 bases). Germline CDR1 reads SGHRS; CDR2 reads YFSETQ. Trimming took off 3 bases at V and 4 bases at J, with 16 bases between the two ends. The CDR3 has 15 residues. This CDR3 reads CASSSGHETPYGYTF. The CDR3 DNA reads as TGCGCCAGCAGCTCCGGACACGAAACCCCCTATGGCTACACCTTC.

This clonotype showed up just a few times. The chain joins TRBV5-1 to TRBJ1-6; the D is unclear. V was clipped by 4 bases and J by 8 bases, with 22 bases between them. CDR3 length: 17 residues. Germline V gene sequence: CDR1 SGHRS, CDR2 YFSETQ. For the CDR3, the DNA is TGCGCCAGCAGCCAAAATCACGGCCCAGGAATTTATTCACCCCTCCACTTT. Translation gives CASSQNHGPGIYSPLHF.

The genes are TRBV29-1 and TRBJ1-1, with D maybe TRBD1 (5 bases). The CDR3 has 14 amino acids. V dropped 1 base and J dropped 8 bases, with 17 bases sitting between them. Germline V CDR1 and CDR2: SQVTM, ANQGSEA. Written as DNA, the CDR3 is TGCAGCGTTGAAGCTGCTCACCCCGGGGCGGAAGCTTTCTTT. This gives the protein CSVEAAHPGAEAFF.

This clonotype was found a few times. The chain is built from TRBV7-9 and TRBJ2-3; D gene ambiguous. CDR3 length: 14 amino acids. Germline V gene lookup returns CDR1 SEHNR and CDR2 FQNEAQ (reference sequence). Trimming removed 6 bases at V and 3 bases at J, with 13 bases between. The CDR3 is CASSLIPRTDTQYF. Written as DNA, the CDR3 is TGTGCCAGCAGTTTGATCCCCAGAACAGATACGCAGTATTTT. Combining the CDR3 with reference TRBV7-9 and TRBJ2-3 gives the whole variable domain DTGVSQNPRHKITKRGQNVTFRCDPISEHNRLYWYRQTLGQGPEFLTYFQNEAQLEKSRLLSDRFSAERPKGSFSTLEIQRTEQGDSAMYLCASSLIPRTDTQYFGPGTRLTVL.

V usage is TRBV6-4 and J usage is TRBJ2-1, with D unresolved. The CDR3 has 14 residues. Germline CDR1 MRHNA, CDR2 SNTAGT. Between the trimmed V and J ends, which lost 2 bases and 4 bases, there was a span of 9 bases. This chain's CDR3 is CASSDIAFYNEQFF. The CDR3 DNA follows: TGTGCCAGCAGTGACATAGCCTTTTACAATGAGCAGTTCTTC.

V is TRBV5-1 and J is TRBJ2-7; the match to TRBD2 covers 12 bases. The CDR3 loop spans 16 amino acids. J was trimmed by 8 bases and V by 4 bases; bases with no gene match: 13. CDR1 SGHRS and CDR2 YFSETQ come from the germline V gene. The CDR3 protein is CASSPASSGRAFKQYF. CDR3 nucleotide sequence: TGCGCCAGCAGCCCTGCCTCTAGCGGGAGGGCCTTCAAGCAGTACTTC.

The chain carries TRBV7-6 and TRBJ2-1; 11 bases are a match to TRBD2. CDR1 and CDR2 from the germline V gene are SGHVS and FNYEAQ. The CDR3 length is 17 residues. Germline trimming cut 5 bases from V and 4 bases from J; bases unmatched to any gene: 10. The CDR3 region is CASSLRTSGLLYNEQFF. The DNA of the CDR3 is TGTGCCAGCAGCCTACGGACTAGCGGGCTGCTTTACAATGAGCAGTTCTTC.

This clonotype was seen only a few times. This chain links TRBV5-6 with TRBJ2-3; no reliable D call. With 0 bases removed from V and 5 bases from J, the gap between germline ends came to 13 bases. The germline CDR1 and CDR2 sequences are SGHDT and YYEEEE. This CDR3 spans 15 amino acids. This chain's CDR3 is CASSLDFRRKDTQYF. The CDR3 DNA sequence: TGTGCCAGCAGCTTGGATTTTAGAAGGAAAGATACGCAGTATTTT.